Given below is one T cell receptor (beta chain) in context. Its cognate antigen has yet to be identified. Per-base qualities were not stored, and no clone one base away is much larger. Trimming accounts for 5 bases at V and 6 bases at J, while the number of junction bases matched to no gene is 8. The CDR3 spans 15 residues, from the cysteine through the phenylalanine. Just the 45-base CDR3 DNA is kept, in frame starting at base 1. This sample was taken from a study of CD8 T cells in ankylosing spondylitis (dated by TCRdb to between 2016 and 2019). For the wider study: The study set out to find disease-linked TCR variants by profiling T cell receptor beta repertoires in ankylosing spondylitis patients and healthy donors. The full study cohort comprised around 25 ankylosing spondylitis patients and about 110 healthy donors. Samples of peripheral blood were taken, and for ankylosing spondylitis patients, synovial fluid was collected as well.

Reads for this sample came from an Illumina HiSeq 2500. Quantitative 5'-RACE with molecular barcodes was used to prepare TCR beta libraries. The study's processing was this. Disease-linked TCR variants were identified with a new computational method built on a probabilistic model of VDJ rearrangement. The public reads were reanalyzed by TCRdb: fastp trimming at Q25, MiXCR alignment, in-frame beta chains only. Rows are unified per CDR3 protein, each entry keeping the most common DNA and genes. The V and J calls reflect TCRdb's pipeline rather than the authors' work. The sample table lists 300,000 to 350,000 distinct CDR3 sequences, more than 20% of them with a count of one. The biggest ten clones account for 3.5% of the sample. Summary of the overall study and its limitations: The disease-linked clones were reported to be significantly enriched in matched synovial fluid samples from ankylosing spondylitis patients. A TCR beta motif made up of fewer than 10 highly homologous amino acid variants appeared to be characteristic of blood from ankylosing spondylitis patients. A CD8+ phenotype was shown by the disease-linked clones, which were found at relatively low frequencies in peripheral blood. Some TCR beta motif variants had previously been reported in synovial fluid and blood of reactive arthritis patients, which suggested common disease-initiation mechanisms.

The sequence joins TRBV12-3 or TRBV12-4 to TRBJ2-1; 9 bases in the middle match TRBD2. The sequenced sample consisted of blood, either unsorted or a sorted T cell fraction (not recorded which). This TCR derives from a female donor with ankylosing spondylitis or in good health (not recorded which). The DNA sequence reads TGTGCCAGCAGTCCTATAGGTAGCGGGAGCAATGAGCAGTTCTTC. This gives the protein CASSPIGSGSNEQFF.